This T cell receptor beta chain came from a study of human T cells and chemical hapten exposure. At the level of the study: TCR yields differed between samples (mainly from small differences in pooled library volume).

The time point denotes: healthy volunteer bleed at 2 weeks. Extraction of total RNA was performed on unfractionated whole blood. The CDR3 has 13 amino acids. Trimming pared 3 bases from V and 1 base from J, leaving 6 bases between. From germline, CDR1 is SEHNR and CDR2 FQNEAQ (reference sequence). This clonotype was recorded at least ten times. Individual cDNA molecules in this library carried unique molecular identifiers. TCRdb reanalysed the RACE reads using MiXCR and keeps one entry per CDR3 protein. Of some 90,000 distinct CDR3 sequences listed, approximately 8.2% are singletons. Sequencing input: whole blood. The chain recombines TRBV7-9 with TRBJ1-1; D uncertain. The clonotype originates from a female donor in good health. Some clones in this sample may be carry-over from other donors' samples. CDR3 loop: CASSFDANTEAFF. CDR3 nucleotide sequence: TGTGCCAGCAGCTTCGACGCGAACACTGAAGCTTTCTTT.